These 11 T cell receptor beta chains originate from one sample sequenced in a study of early T cells in non-severe SARS-CoV-2 infection. Via MiXCR, TCRdb re-called the 5' RACE reads, giving one row per CDR3 protein. The data contain fewer than 85,000 distinct CDR3 sequences, approximately 9.1% of them singletons. The specimen sequenced was whole blood. The receptors come from an adult who was a healthcare worker with PCR-confirmed SARS-CoV-2 infection or an uninfected control (not recorded which).

This clonotype was detected a few times. This chain joins TRBV6-5 and TRBJ2-2, with 15 bases lining up with TRBD2. Germline trimming cut 5 bases from V and 7 bases from J; bases unmatched to any gene: 5. The CDR3 sequence is 16 residues long. The germline V gene has CDR1 MNHEY and CDR2 SVGAGI. DNA of the CDR3: TGTGCCAGCAGTCGGGGACTAGCGGGAGGCGTCGGGGAGCTGTTTTTT. Residues: CASSRGLAGGVGELFF.

This clonotype was recorded at least ten times. Here the CDR3 DNA reads TGTGCCAGCAGCCGGTCTACGACCGGAGCTTTCTTT. It specifies CASSRSTTGAFF. The chain employs TRBV3-1 and TRBJ1-1, with D unclear. CDR1 is LGHDT and CDR2 is YNNKEL in the germline V gene (reference sequence). The ends were cut back, 4 bases at V and 10 bases at J, with 13 bases in the middle. The CDR3 runs 12 residues.

The genes are TRBV28 and TRBJ1-1; TRBD1 matches 9 bases. The germline V gene encodes CDR1 MDHEN and CDR2 SYDVKM. The CDR3 is 13 residues long. Unmatched junction bases numbered 5, after V lost 9 bases and J lost 3 bases. In nucleotides, the CDR3 is TGTGCCAGTCCGGGACAGGGAGACACTGAAGCTTTCTTT. Amino acid sequence: CASPGQGDTEAFF.

This clonotype has more than one count but fewer than ten. As DNA, the CDR3 is TGTGCCAGCAGCCAAGACCCGGACACCGGGGAGCTGTTTTTT. Translation: CASSQDPDTGELFF. The chain carries TRBV14 and TRBJ2-2; no reliable D call. Trimming stripped 0 bases from V and 3 bases from J, with 5 bases between. Germline lookup yields CDR1 SGHDN and CDR2 FVKESK. This CDR3 is 14 amino acids long. The full variable domain, completed using reference TRBV14 and TRBJ2-2, is EAGVTQFPSHSVIEKGQTVTLRCDPISGHDNLYWYRRVMGKEIKFLLHFVKESKQDESGMPNNRFLAERTGGTYSTLKVQPAELEDSGVYFCASSQDPDTGELFFGEGSRLTVL.

This clonotype has a count of ten or more. At one boundary the junction diverges from the germline segment, which might be a read error. The chain links TRBV30 to TRBJ2-7; 11 bases match TRBD1. The CDR3 is 10 amino acids. The germline V gene has CDR1 GTSNPN and CDR2 SVGIG (reference sequence). CDR3 amino acids: CACTPGQGVF. The CDR3 nucleotides read TGTGCCTGTACCCCGGGACAGGGGGTCTTC. The entire variable domain, with the rest obtained from reference TRBV30 and TRBJ2-7, is as follows: SQTIHQWPATLVQPVGSPLSLECTVEGTSNPNLYWYRQAAGRGLQLLFYSVGIGQISSEVPQNLSASRPQDRQFILSSKKLLLSDSGFYLCACTPGQGVFGPGTRLTVT.

The V gene is TRBV3-1, the J gene TRBJ2-7, with 8 bases aligning to TRBD2. The CDR3 totals 14 residues. The V and J ends lost 4 bases and 7 bases, in that order; junction bases with no gene match: 9. Germline assignment: CDR1 LGHDT and CDR2 YNNKEL (reference sequence). The CDR3 nucleotides are TGTGCCAGCAGCCTCGCGGCTAGCGGGCATGAGCAGTACTTC. Translation gives CASSLAASGHEQYF.

This clonotype was counted many times. The chain couples TRBV28 to TRBJ2-6, with D unresolved. From germline, CDR1 is MDHEN and CDR2 SYDVKM. V was pared by 3 bases and J by 4 bases, with 10 bases between. This CDR3 has 15 amino acids. The CDR3 coding sequence is TGTGCCAGCAGTTTGGAAGTCGCGGGGGCCAACGTCCTGACTTTC. Translated, it gives CASSLEVAGANVLTF.

This clonotype was observed a few times. V and J are TRBV27 and TRBJ2-5; the D gene is possibly TRBD1 (6 bases). V shed 1 base and J shed 1 base, with 13 bases lying between them. Per germline, CDR1 MNHEY and CDR2 SMNVEV (reference sequence). The CDR3 sequence is 16 residues long. CDR3 in amino acids: CASSLLGRGIQETQYF. The CDR3 DNA sequence: TGTGCCAGCAGTTTATTAGGAAGGGGGATCCAAGAGACCCAGTACTTC.

At least ten counts were recorded for this clonotype. This chain connects TRBV28 to TRBJ2-1; TRBD2 matches at 10 bases. There are 15 residues in the CDR3. J was trimmed by 4 bases and V by 6 bases; bases with no gene match: 6. Per the germline V gene, CDR1 is MDHEN and CDR2 is SYDVKM. The CDR3 DNA reads TGTGCCAGCAGATCCGGGACTAGCGAGTACAATGAGCAGTTCTTC. Encoded protein: CASRSGTSEYNEQFF.

This clonotype was observed a few times. CDR3 in DNA: TGTGCCAGCAGCGTAGTTGATGGCGGTGAAGCTTTCTTT. Translating gives CASSVVDGGEAFF. V gene TRBV9 combines with J gene TRBJ1-1; D gene uncertain. Trimming pared 0 bases from V and 7 bases from J, leaving 10 bases between. The length of the CDR3 is 13 residues. Germline CDR1 reads SGDLS; CDR2 reads YYNGEE.

This clonotype was seen more than once but under ten times. V is TRBV6-5 and J is TRBJ2-2, with D possibly TRBD1 on 5 matching bases. This CDR3 has 14 amino acids. Germline CDR1 MNHEY, CDR2 SVGAGI. The V end was cut by 6 bases, the J end by 6 bases, with 14 bases between. The CDR3 loop reads CASRRVQGSGELFF. CDR3 DNA sequence: TGTGCCAGCAGGCGAGTCCAGGGTTCCGGGGAGCTGTTTTTT.